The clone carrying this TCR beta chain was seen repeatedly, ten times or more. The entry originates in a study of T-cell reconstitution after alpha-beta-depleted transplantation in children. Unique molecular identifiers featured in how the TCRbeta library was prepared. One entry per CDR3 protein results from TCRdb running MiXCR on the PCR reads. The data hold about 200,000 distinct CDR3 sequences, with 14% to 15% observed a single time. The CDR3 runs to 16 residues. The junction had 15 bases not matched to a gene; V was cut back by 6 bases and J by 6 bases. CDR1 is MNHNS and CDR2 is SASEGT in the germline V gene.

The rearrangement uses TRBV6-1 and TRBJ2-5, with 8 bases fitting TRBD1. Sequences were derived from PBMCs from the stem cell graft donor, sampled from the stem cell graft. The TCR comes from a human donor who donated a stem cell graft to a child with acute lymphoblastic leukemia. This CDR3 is CASSNPRGRELKTQYF. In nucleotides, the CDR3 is TGTGCCAGCAGCAACCCCAGGGGGCGCGAACTGAAGACCCAGTACTTC.